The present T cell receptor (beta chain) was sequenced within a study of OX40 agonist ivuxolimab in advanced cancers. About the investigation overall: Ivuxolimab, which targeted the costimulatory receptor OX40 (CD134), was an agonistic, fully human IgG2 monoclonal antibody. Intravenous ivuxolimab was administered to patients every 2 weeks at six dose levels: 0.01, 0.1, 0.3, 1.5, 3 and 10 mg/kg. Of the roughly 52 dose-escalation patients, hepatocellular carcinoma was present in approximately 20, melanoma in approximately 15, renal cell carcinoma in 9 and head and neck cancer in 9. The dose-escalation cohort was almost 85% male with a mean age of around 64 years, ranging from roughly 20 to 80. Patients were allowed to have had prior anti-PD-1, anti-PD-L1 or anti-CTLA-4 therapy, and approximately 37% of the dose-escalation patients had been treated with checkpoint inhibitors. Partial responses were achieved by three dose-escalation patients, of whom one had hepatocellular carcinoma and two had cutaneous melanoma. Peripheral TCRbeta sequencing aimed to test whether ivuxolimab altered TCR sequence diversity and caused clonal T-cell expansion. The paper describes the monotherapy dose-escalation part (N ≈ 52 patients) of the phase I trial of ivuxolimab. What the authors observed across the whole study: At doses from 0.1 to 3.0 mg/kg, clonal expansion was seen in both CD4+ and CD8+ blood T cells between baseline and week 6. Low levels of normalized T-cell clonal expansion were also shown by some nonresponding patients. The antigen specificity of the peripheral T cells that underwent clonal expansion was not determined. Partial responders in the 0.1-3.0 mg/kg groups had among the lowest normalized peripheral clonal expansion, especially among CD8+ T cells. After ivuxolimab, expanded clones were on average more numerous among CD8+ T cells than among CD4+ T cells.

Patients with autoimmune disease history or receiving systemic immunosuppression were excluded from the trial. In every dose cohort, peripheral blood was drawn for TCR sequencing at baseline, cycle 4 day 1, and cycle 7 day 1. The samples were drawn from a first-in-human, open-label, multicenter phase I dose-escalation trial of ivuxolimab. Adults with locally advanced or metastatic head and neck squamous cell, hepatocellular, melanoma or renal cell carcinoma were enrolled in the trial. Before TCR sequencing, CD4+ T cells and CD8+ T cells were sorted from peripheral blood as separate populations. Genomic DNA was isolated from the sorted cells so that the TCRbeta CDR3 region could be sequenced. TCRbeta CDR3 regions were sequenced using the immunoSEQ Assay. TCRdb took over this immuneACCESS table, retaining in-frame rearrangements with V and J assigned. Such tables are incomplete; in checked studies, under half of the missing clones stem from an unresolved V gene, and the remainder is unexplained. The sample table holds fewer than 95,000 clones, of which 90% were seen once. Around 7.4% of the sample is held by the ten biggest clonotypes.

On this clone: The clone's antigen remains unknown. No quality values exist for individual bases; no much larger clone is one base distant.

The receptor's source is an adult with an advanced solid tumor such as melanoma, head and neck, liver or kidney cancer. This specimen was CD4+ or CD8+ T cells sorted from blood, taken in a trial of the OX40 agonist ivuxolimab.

The bases are TGTGCCAGTAGTATCGGTCTTTACACAGATACGCAGTATTTT. Its translation is CASSIGLYTDTQYF. The sequence links TRBV19 to TRBJ2-3; the D segment cannot be called with confidence. A distance of 9 bases separates the germline ends of V and J, which lose 3 bases and 2 bases respectively. The germline V gene (reference sequence) provides CDR1 LNHDA and CDR2 SQIVND. The CDR3 contains 14 residues, cysteine and phenylalanine counted. The entry retains the CDR3 DNA only, 42 bases that are in frame from base 1.